A single sample is the source of the 9 T cell receptor beta chains below, sequenced in a study of T cell changes during pregnancy in multiple sclerosis. Data came from immunoSEQ multiplex PCR; TCRdb stores just in-frame clones and leaves some out. Of about 110,000 clones in the sample, roughly nine tenths were seen once. This sample comprised peripheral blood, obtained before pregnancy. Receptors were obtained from a female donor with multiple sclerosis, enrolled in a pregnancy study.

The chain recombines TRBV7-3 with TRBJ2-5; 9 bases are shared with TRBD1. The end of the DNA is better explained by TRBJ2-7, so the J call may be wrong. Germline CDR1 is SGHTA and CDR2 is FQGTGA. This CDR3 spans 16 amino acids. The CDR3 DNA reads TGTGCCAGCAGCCAAAATCCGGGACAGGGATTATCCGAGCAGTACTTC. It encodes CASSQNPGQGLSEQYF.

This clone was seen just once. J is TRBJ2-5 and V is TRBV10-1; D may be TRBD2 (5 bases). V lost 6 bases and J 2 bases, leaving 10 bases between the germline ends. Germline-derived CDR1 and CDR2 are WNHNN and SYGVQD (reference sequence). The CDR3 covers 13 residues. CDR3 sequence (DNA): TGCGCCAGCAGAGGACTGGTACAAGAGACCCAGTACTTC. This gives the protein CASRGLVQETQYF.

The chain is built from TRBV18 and TRBJ2-7, with D possibly TRBD2 on 6 matching bases. The V gene lost 3 bases and the J gene lost 5 bases, with 14 bases spanning the gap. The CDR3 runs to 14 residues. In germline, CDR1 is KGHSH, CDR2 LQKENI. Written as DNA, the CDR3 is TGTGCCAGCTCACCCCGGGGGAAAGTCCACGAGCAGTACTTC. The encoded protein is CASSPRGKVHEQYF.

The chain carries TRBV5-1 and TRBJ1-3; D remains unclear. The length of the CDR3 is 14 residues. Trimming stripped 0 bases from V and 4 bases from J, with 8 bases between. Germline CDR1 is SGHRS and CDR2 is YFSETQ. The CDR3 here is CASSLERAGNTIYF. The CDR3, as DNA: TGCGCCAGCAGCTTGGAGCGGGCGGGAAACACCATATATTTT.

The CDR3 DNA is TGTGCCAGCAGTGAATGGGCGGGAGGGCCTACAGATACGCAGTATTTT. Encoded protein: CASSEWAGGPTDTQYF. The chain is built from TRBV25-1 and TRBJ2-3; 9 nucleotides match TRBD2. The CDR3 extends over 16 amino acids. With 1 base clipped from V and 3 bases from J, the junction kept 5 bases outside the gene matches. The V gene's germline CDR1 is MGHDK and CDR2 SYGVNS.

This sequence joins TRBV19 and TRBJ1-5, with D tentatively TRBD1 (6 bases). V was clipped by 4 bases and J by 1 base, with 8 bases between them. The CDR3 has 14 amino acids. Germline CDR1 is LNHDA and CDR2 is SQIVND (reference sequence). The CDR3 DNA reads TGTGCCAGTAGTAATACAGGGAGCAATCAGCCCCAGCATTTT. It translates to CASSNTGSNQPQHF. The variable domain in full, with the rest retrieved from reference TRBV19 and TRBJ1-5, is DGGITQSPKYLFRKEGQNVTLSCEQNLNHDAMYWYRQDPGQGLRLIYYSQIVNDFQKGDIAEGYSVSREKKESFPLTVTSAQKNPTAFYLCASSNTGSNQPQHFGDGTRLSIL.

The chain combines TRBV28 with TRBJ2-2; D remains ambiguous. The CDR3 totals 14 residues. Trimming removed 6 bases at V and 0 bases at J, with 8 bases between. The germline V gene encodes CDR1 MDHEN and CDR2 SYDVKM. CDR3 region: CASSSSTNTGELFF. The CDR3, as DNA: TGTGCCAGCAGCTCCTCTACGAACACCGGGGAGCTGTTTTTT.

This clone was found a few times. CDR3 residues: CSGGQVNTEAFF. The CDR3 DNA reads as TGCAGCGGAGGGCAGGTCAACACTGAAGCTTTCTTT. The chain is built from TRBV29-1 and TRBJ1-1; no firm D call. V was trimmed by 7 bases and J by 2 bases, leaving 11 bases between them. In germline, CDR1 is SQVTM, CDR2 ANQGSEA. The CDR3 is made up of 12 amino acids.

The gene calls are TRBV19 and TRBJ1-5; D gene ambiguous. Trimming left V 8 bases short and J 5 bases short, with 19 bases between. Germline-derived CDR1 and CDR2 are LNHDA and SQIVND (reference sequence). CDR3 length equals 15 residues. The CDR3, as DNA: TGTGCCAGTTCTTCCCTCGAGGGATCCCATCAGCCCCAGCATTTT. This translates into CASSSLEGSHQPQHF.